The clone carrying this T cell receptor (beta chain) has at least ten counts. This sample stems from a study of patients and donors after allogeneic stem cell transplantation. CDR1 and CDR2 (germline): SGHRS, YFSETQ. Trimming took 5 bases from V and 4 from J, leaving 10 bases between them. This CDR3 has 14 residues. TCRdb passed the RT-PCR reads through MiXCR, listing each CDR3 protein once. Counted here are almost 90,000 distinct CDR3 sequences, around 5% occurring once; the ten biggest clones make up 2.5% to 3%. Sequencing was performed on blood, either unsorted or a sorted T cell fraction (not recorded which). This receptor was identified in a human donor who was either an allogeneic HSCT recipient or a stem cell or donor lymphocyte infusion donor (not recorded which). It is not recorded whose cells these are; they may come from a transplant donor. This chain joins TRBV5-1 and TRBJ2-6; possibly TRBD1 or TRBD2 for D (5 bases each). CDR3 coding DNA: TGCGCCAGCAGGGGGGTCGCGGGGGCCAACGTCCTGACTTTC. It yields the protein CASRGVAGANVLTF.